This T cell receptor (beta chain) was found in a study of blood T cell repertoires in COVID-19. About the research overall: Spain, Italy and the United States supplied samples that represented acute and convalescent COVID-19.

Methods used by the authors: Quantification of nucleated cells was approximated via reference gene primer amplification. Method: immunoSEQ multiplex PCR; TCRdb's copy keeps in-frame clones and lacks some. That table furnishes V, J and clone size, whereas the DNA furnished D and trimming. The repertoire holds some 25,000 clones, with around 90% as singletons. The junction had 4 bases not matched to a gene; V was cut back by 4 bases and J by 2 bases. Germline CDR1 reads SGHDT; CDR2 reads YYEEEE. CDR3 size: 15 residues. The sequence derives from a man between 65 and 85 years old with acute or convalescent COVID-19. Sequencing used peripheral blood. The chain employs TRBV5-6 and TRBJ2-1; 9 bases align to TRBD2. The CDR3 DNA sequence: TGTGCCAGCAGCCTGACTAGCGGCACCTACAATGAGCAGTTCTTC. It is translated as CASSLTSGTYNEQFF.